This TCR beta chain was identified in a study of liver allograft versus peripheral blood T cells. At the level of the study: In transplanted livers, T cell receptor repertoires were compared with those found in the recipients' peripheral blood.

The study, taken as a whole, reports: Reported data describe T cell receptor repertoires within liver allografts as differing from those in peripheral blood.

Ten or more counts support this clonotype. Its antigen is not identified. MiXCR was run by TCRdb on the reads, yielding one entry per CDR3 protein. Of approximately 10,000 distinct CDR3 sequences in the sample, about 18% are singletons; the top ten hold approximately 1.1%. Germline V gives CDR1 MNHEY, CDR2 SMNVEV (reference sequence). The germline V and J ends were trimmed by 7 bases and 10 bases, with 17 bases remaining between them. The length of the CDR3 is 14 residues. This receptor was taken from a human patient who had a liver transplant. The T cells may partly be graft donor cells. The V and J genes are TRBV27 and TRBJ1-6; D gene uncertain. CDR3 region: CASNRPGIGSPLHF. In DNA form, the CDR3 reads TGTGCCAGCAATCGGCCGGGGATTGGGTCACCCCTCCACTTT.